What follows are 28 T cell receptor beta chains derived from one specimen sequenced in a study of shared clonotypes between healthy human individuals (dated by TCRdb to about 2020). The library was made by the immunoSEQ multiplex PCR assay. The immuneACCESS repertoire file appears here via TCRdb, limited to in-frame rearrangements. These files lack a portion of the clones; in checked studies, under half of the deficit traces to unresolved V genes, and the cause of the others is not known. The sample records 2 million to 2.5 million clones, roughly 90% of which are singletons. In total, the top ten clones hold 0.37% of the sample. The sequenced material came from naive CD4+ T cells from PBMCs. According to the study, the label for this sample's cell subset or site signals: CD45RA+ positively selected. The source of these receptors is a man in his late teens or twenties in good health. Some clones in this sample may be carry-over from other donors' samples.

A remark on this clone: The sample holds other DNA sequences that translate to the same CDR3. The chain has TRBV7-2 and TRBJ2-1, with no clear D. The V end was cut by 2 bases, the J end by 1 base, with 9 bases between. The CDR3 is made up of 15 amino acids. The germline CDR1 and CDR2 sequences are SGHTA and FQGNSA. The CDR3 DNA reads as TGTGCCAGCAGCTTATTAGGTGGATCCTACAATGAGCAGTTCTTC. Translation gives CASSLLGGSYNEQFF.

The chain links TRBV11-2 to TRBJ2-1; no clear D gene. CDR3 length equals 12 residues. Trimming removed 8 bases at V and 4 bases at J, with 9 bases between. Germline assignment: CDR1 SGHAT and CDR2 FQNNGV. CDR3: CASAPEYNEQFF. DNA for the CDR3: TGTGCCAGCGCCCCGGAGTACAATGAGCAGTTCTTC.

The chain couples TRBV7-8 to TRBJ1-1; 11 bases are a match to TRBD1. Germline V gene sequence: CDR1 SGHVS, CDR2 FQNEAQ. The trim removed 4 bases at V and 1 base at J, leaving 5 bases unmatched. CDR3 length equals 16 residues. CDR3 amino acids: CASSSGQGAWNTEAFF. The CDR3 DNA follows: TGTGCCAGCAGCTCCGGACAGGGGGCTTGGAACACTGAAGCTTTCTTT.

The genes are TRBV7-2 and TRBJ2-3; 9 nucleotides agree with TRBD2. The germline V gene has CDR1 SGHTA and CDR2 FQGNSA. There are 14 residues in the CDR3. V lost 3 bases to trimming and J lost 8 bases; unmatched junction nucleotides: 6. CDR3 protein: CASSFSGRRGTQYF. The DNA for the CDR3 is TGTGCCAGCAGCTTTAGCGGGAGAAGGGGTACGCAGTATTTT.

A remark on this clone: The same CDR3 arises from other DNA sequences in this sample as well. In DNA, the CDR3 is TGTGCCAGCAGCCAAGGACAGATTTTGAACACTGAAGCTTTCTTT. It yields the protein CASSQGQILNTEAFF. The V and J genes are TRBV5-4 and TRBJ1-1, with D maybe TRBD1 (6 bases). CDR3 length equals 15 residues. Per germline, CDR1 SGHNT and CDR2 YYREEE (reference sequence). Trimming took 4 bases from V and 0 from J, leaving 13 bases between them.

V gene TRBV7-9 combines with J gene TRBJ1-4; weak D call: TRBD1 (6 bases). CDR3 length: 17 residues. V dropped 5 bases and J dropped 6 bases, with 22 bases sitting between them. In germline, CDR1 is SEHNR, CDR2 FQNEAQ (reference sequence). The CDR3 DNA reads TGTGCCAGCAGCCCACTCACTCGGTCGGGGGCGGATGAAAAACTGTTTTTT. Translation gives CASSPLTRSGADEKLFF.

The chain combines TRBV7-9 with TRBJ2-5; possibly TRBD1 for D (7 bases). The CDR3 runs to 16 residues. Trimming removed 5 bases from V and 2 bases from J, with 18 bases in between. The germline V gene encodes CDR1 SEHNR and CDR2 FQNEAQ (reference sequence). The CDR3 DNA follows: TGTGCCAGCAGCCTGGGGGCGGGACAGCCTCAAGAGACCCAGTACTTC. This codes for CASSLGAGQPQETQYF.

The genes are TRBV7-3 and TRBJ2-3; 7 nucleotides align to TRBD2. The CDR3 runs to 18 residues. Trimming removed 5 bases from V and 2 bases from J; junction bases left unmatched: 16. Germline V gene sequence: CDR1 SGHTA, CDR2 FQGTGA. In DNA, the CDR3 is TGTGCCAGCAGCCTCGCGGCTAGCGGTGCACTAAACACAGATACGCAGTATTTT. Its protein product is CASSLAASGALNTDTQYF. Filled out from reference TRBV7-3 and TRBJ2-3, the complete variable domain reads GAGVSQTPSNKVTEKGKYVELRCDPISGHTALYWYRQSLGQGPEFLIYFQGTGAADDSGLPNDRFFAVRPEGSVSTLKIQRTERGDSAVYLCASSLAASGALNTDTQYFGPGTRLTVL.

The J gene is TRBJ1-1, the V gene TRBV5-3; D is unresolved. TRBV5-3 is designated an ORF whose function remains uncertain. V lost 2 bases, J lost 0 bases, and 8 bases lay in between. The CDR3 extends over 14 amino acids. The CDR3 spells CARSFESLNTEAFF. The CDR3 nucleotides read TGTGCCAGAAGCTTCGAGTCGCTGAACACTGAAGCTTTCTTT.

This chain uses TRBV28 with TRBJ2-4, with D perhaps TRBD1 (7 bases). Germline lookup yields CDR1 MDHEN and CDR2 SYDVKM. The germline V and J ends were trimmed by 6 bases and 8 bases, with 20 bases remaining between them. The CDR3 length is 15 residues. The CDR3 DNA follows: TGTGCCAGCAGGCCGACTAGGGGGCCTTGGTACATTCAGTACTTC. As protein: CASRPTRGPWYIQYF.

For the CDR3, the DNA is TGTGCCAGTAGCCCCCAGGCGGGGGGTGAAAAACTGTTTTTT. Translation: CASSPQAGGEKLFF. The chain employs TRBV19 and TRBJ1-4, with D maybe TRBD1 (5 bases). The CDR3 has 14 residues. V was cut by 6 bases and J by 7 bases, with 15 bases left in between. CDR1 and CDR2 (germline): LNHDA, SQIVND (reference sequence). Complete variable domain (other parts from reference TRBV19 and TRBJ1-4): DGGITQSPKYLFRKEGQNVTLSCEQNLNHDAMYWYRQDPGQGLRLIYYSQIVNDFQKGDIAEGYSVSREKKESFPLTVTSAQKNPTAFYLCASSPQAGGEKLFFGSGTQLSVL.

The CDR3 loop reads CSAREMNTEAFF. The CDR3 nucleotides read TGCAGCGCTAGGGAGATGAACACTGAAGCTTTCTTT. V and J are TRBV29-1 and TRBJ1-1; D unresolved. Trimming left V 7 bases short and J 0 bases short, with 9 bases between. The germline V gene encodes CDR1 SQVTM and CDR2 ANQGSEA. The CDR3 sequence is 12 residues long.

The chain joins TRBV2 to TRBJ2-7; 7 bases line up with TRBD2. CDR3 length equals 13 residues. Looked up from germline, CDR1 is SNHLY and CDR2 is FYNNEI. The V segment lost 3 bases and the J segment 9 bases; nucleotides outside the gene matches: 8. The CDR3 is CASSEILAATQYF. In nucleotides, the CDR3 is TGTGCCAGCAGTGAGATCCTAGCGGCTACGCAGTACTTC.

Details on this clone: Different DNA sequences within this sample yield the same CDR3. V is TRBV5-1 and J is TRBJ2-2; D may be TRBD1 (6 bases). Germline V gene lookup returns CDR1 SGHRS and CDR2 YFSETQ. This CDR3 is 16 amino acids long. Trimming pared 4 bases from V and 2 bases from J, leaving 15 bases between. The CDR3, as DNA: TGCGCCAGCAGCCTGGGGGCCAGGAGTAACACCGGGGAGCTGTTTTTT. It is translated as CASSLGARSNTGELFF.

V is TRBV19 and J is TRBJ2-7, with 9 bases matching TRBD2. With V trimmed by 1 base and J by 5 bases, 9 bases remained unmatched. This CDR3 spans 16 amino acids. Germline-derived CDR1 and CDR2 are LNHDA and SQIVND (reference sequence). For the CDR3, the DNA is TGTGCCAGTAGTATAGGGGCTAGCGGGATCTACCACGAGCAGTACTTC. Amino acid sequence: CASSIGASGIYHEQYF.

This clone occurred once. The gene calls are TRBV18 and TRBJ2-3, with D possibly being TRBD1 (5 bases). Deletions cut 3 bases from V and 0 bases from J, with 13 bases between. Per the germline V gene, CDR1 is KGHSH and CDR2 is LQKENI. The CDR3 contains 16 residues. Written as DNA, the CDR3 is TGTGCCAGCTCACCCGTAGGACACTCAAGCACAGATACGCAGTATTTT. As protein: CASSPVGHSSTDTQYF.

The chain links TRBV9 to TRBJ2-7; 10 bases map to TRBD1. The CDR3 is 14 amino acids. V gave up 4 bases and J gave up 4 bases; unmatched junction bases: 5. Germline-derived CDR1 and CDR2 are SGDLS and YYNGEE. The DNA of the CDR3 is TGTGCCAGCAGCACCTCGGGACAGGGGTACGAGCAGTACTTC. This codes for CASSTSGQGYEQYF.

J is TRBJ2-1 and V is TRBV27, with 10 nucleotides matching TRBD2. The CDR3 has 19 amino acids. The ends lost 4 bases at V and 1 base at J; junction bases unmatched: 13. CDR1 and CDR2 from the germline V gene are MNHEY and SMNVEV (reference sequence). CDR3 DNA: TGTGCCAGCAGTTCCCAGGGGCAACTAGCGGGATTATCCTACAATGAGCAGTTCTTC. Amino acids: CASSSQGQLAGLSYNEQFF.

This clone was observed once. CDR3 amino acids: CASSIGQGETEAFF. The CDR3 coding sequence is TGCGCCAGCAGCATAGGACAGGGCGAAACTGAAGCTTTCTTT. The chain is built from TRBV5-1 and TRBJ1-1; the match to TRBD1 covers 8 bases. The junction had 7 bases not matched to a gene; V was cut back by 4 bases and J by 5 bases. CDR1 is SGHRS and CDR2 is YFSETQ in the germline V gene. The CDR3 has 14 residues.

The chain couples TRBV10-1 to TRBJ2-3; 11 positions match TRBD2. CDR1 and CDR2 (germline): WNHNN, SYGVQD (reference sequence). V trimming: 4 bases; J trimming: 2 bases; junction bases outside the gene matches: 5. The CDR3 extends over 16 amino acids. The CDR3 DNA sequence: TGCGCCAGCAGTGCGGGGACTAGCGGTGACACAGATACGCAGTATTTT. Its translation: CASSAGTSGDTDTQYF.

This chain uses TRBV7-8 with TRBJ1-5, with 8 bases aligning to TRBD1. The CDR3 consists of 14 residues. V lost 3 bases to trimming and J lost 4 bases; unmatched junction nucleotides: 2. Germline CDR1 is SGHVS and CDR2 is FQNEAQ. CDR3 nucleotides: TGTGCCAGCAGCTTCCGACAGGGGAATCAGCCCCAGCATTTT. It translates to CASSFRQGNQPQHF.

The CDR3 here is CASSPGLAGGWNEQFF. CDR3 bases: TGTGCCAGCAGCCCCGGACTAGCGGGAGGATGGAATGAGCAGTTCTTC. The chain couples TRBV7-9 to TRBJ2-1; TRBD2 agrees at 14 bases. V lost 5 bases, J lost 7 bases, and 7 bases stayed unmatched. This CDR3 region has 16 residues. Germline assignment: CDR1 SEHNR and CDR2 FQNEAQ (reference sequence).

The chain links TRBV28 to TRBJ2-7, with TRBD1 identical over 9 bases. The V gene end was trimmed by 1 base and the J gene end by 2 bases; junction bases not matched to a gene: 6. In germline, CDR1 is MDHEN, CDR2 SYDVKM. This CDR3 has 16 residues. CDR3 amino acids: CASSLSWDRETYEQYF. CDR3 nucleotides: TGTGCCAGCAGTTTATCGTGGGACAGGGAGACCTACGAGCAGTACTTC.

The chain recombines TRBV4-2 with TRBJ2-1, with TRBD2 matching over 10 bases. The germline gives CDR1 LGHNA, CDR2 YNFKEQ. This CDR3 has 17 amino acids. V was pared by 1 base and J by 5 bases, with 8 bases of the junction left unmatched. This CDR3 is CASSQAAGTSVDNEQFF. The CDR3 nucleotides read TGTGCCAGCAGCCAAGCGGCCGGGACTAGCGTTGACAATGAGCAGTTCTTC.

V gene TRBV30 combines with J gene TRBJ1-3; D uncertain. This CDR3 has 13 residues. The V gene lost 0 bases and the J gene lost 3 bases, with 6 bases spanning the gap. The germline gives CDR1 GTSNPN, CDR2 SVGIG (reference sequence). CDR3 sequence (DNA): TGTGCCTGGAGTGTCGCGAATGGAAACACCATATATTTT. Protein product: CAWSVANGNTIYF.

This clone has a handful of counts. The chain employs TRBV7-3 and TRBJ1-1; D is undetermined. This CDR3 comprises 13 residues. Trimming cost V 4 bases and J 1 base, with 7 bases left between them. Germline V lookup: CDR1 SGHTA, CDR2 FQGTGA. DNA for the CDR3: TGTGCCAGCAGCTCACTTCCGAACACTGAAGCTTTCTTT. It translates to CASSSLPNTEAFF. The full variable domain, completed using reference TRBV7-3 and TRBJ1-1, is GAGVSQTPSNKVTEKGKYVELRCDPISGHTALYWYRQSLGQGPEFLIYFQGTGAADDSGLPNDRFFAVRPEGSVSTLKIQRTERGDSAVYLCASSSLPNTEAFFGQGTRLTVV.

This chain connects TRBV28 to TRBJ1-5; the D is unclear. Between the trimmed V and J ends, which lost 1 base and 5 bases, there was a span of 9 bases. This CDR3 is 14 amino acids long. CDR1 is MDHEN, CDR2 SYDVKM, per germline. CDR3 in amino acids: CASSLLTQDQPQHF. DNA for the CDR3: TGTGCCAGCAGTTTATTGACTCAAGATCAGCCCCAGCATTTT.

The J gene is TRBJ1-1, the V gene TRBV4-1, with a possible D match to TRBD1 (5 bases). The CDR3 spans 17 residues. Trimming shortened V by 1 base and J by 4 bases, and 19 bases separated the two germline ends. CDR1 and CDR2 (germline): MGHRA, YSYEKL. The CDR3 region has the DNA TGCGCCAGCAGCCAAGTCGTTCCCCTGGGGGGAAGCACTGAAGCTTTCTTT. Protein product: CASSQVVPLGGSTEAFF.